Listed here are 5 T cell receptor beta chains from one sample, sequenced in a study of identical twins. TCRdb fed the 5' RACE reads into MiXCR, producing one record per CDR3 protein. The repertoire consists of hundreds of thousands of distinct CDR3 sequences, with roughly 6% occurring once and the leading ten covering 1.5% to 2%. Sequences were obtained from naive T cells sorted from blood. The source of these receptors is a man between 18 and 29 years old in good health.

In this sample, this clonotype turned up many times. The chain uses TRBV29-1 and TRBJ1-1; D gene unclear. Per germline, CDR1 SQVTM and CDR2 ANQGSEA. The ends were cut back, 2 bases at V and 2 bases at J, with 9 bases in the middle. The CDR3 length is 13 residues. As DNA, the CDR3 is TGCAGCGTTGAAATGGTGGATAACACTGAAGCTTTCTTT. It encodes CSVEMVDNTEAFF. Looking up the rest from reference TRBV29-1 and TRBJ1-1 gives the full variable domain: SAVISQKPSRDICQRGTSLTIQCQVDSQVTMMFWYRQQPGQSLTLIATANQGSEATYESGFVIDKFPISRPNLTFSTLTVSNMSPEDSSIYLCSVEMVDNTEAFFGQGTRLTVV.

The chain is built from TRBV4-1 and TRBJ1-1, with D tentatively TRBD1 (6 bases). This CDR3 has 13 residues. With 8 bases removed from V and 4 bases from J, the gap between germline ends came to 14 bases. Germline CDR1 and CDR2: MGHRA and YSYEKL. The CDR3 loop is CASQDNRATEAFF. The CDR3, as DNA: TGCGCCAGCCAGGACAACAGGGCCACTGAAGCTTTCTTT.

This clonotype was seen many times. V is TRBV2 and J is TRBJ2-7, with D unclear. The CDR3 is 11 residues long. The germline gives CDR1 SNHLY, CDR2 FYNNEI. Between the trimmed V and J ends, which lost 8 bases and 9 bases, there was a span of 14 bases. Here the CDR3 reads CASSGPSPQYV. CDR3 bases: TGTGCCAGCTCTGGCCCGTCCCCGCAGTACGTC.

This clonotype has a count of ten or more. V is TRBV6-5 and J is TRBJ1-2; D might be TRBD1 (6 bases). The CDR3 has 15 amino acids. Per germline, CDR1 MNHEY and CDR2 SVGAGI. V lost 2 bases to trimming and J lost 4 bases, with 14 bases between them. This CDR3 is CASSYLTGLGYGYTF. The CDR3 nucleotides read TGTGCCAGCAGTTACCTCACAGGGTTGGGCTATGGCTACACCTTC.

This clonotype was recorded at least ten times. The CDR3 coding sequence is TGTGCCAGCGCGAAACCAGGGGCTAATGAAAAACTGTTTTTT. Its translation is CASAKPGANEKLFF. The chain carries TRBV10-3 and TRBJ1-4; tentative D call: TRBD1 (6 bases). Looked up from germline, CDR1 is ENHRY and CDR2 is SYGVKD. V lost 10 bases and J 3 bases, leaving 15 bases between the germline ends. The CDR3 contains 14 residues.